This entry lists 20 T cell receptor beta chains sequenced from one sample in a study of shared clonotypes between healthy human individuals. Only CD45RO-negative cells positively selected for CCR7 counted as naive CD8 cells, so terminally differentiated effector memory CD45RA+ cells were excluded. Measured with immunoSEQ multiplex PCR; TCRdb has only the in-frame clones, and not every one. This sample has just over 2,000,000 clones, with over 85% found just once. Sequencing was done on a sample of naive CD8+ T cells sorted from blood. These receptors originate from a man aged 18 to 30 in good health.

This sequence joins TRBV5-4 and TRBJ1-2; TRBD1 matches 12 bases. The CDR3 is 14 amino acids. The V gene's germline CDR1 is SGHNT and CDR2 YYREEE (reference sequence). Trimming took 4 bases from V and 5 from J; bases not matched to a gene: 3. CDR3 bases: TGTGCCAGCAGCGAGGGACAGGGGGCGTATGGCTACACCTTC. Translating it yields CASSEGQGAYGYTF.

The chain is built from TRBV12-2 and TRBJ2-2. TRBV12-2 is termed a pseudogene. This CDR3 is built from 16 residues. Here the CDR3 DNA reads TGTGCAAGTCGCTTACCCCCCTCGCTAGGGACCGGGGAGCTGTTTTTT. Protein sequence: CASRLPPSLGTGELFF.

This chain links TRBV5-8 with TRBJ1-1, with D tentatively TRBD1 (6 bases). The germline V and J ends were trimmed by 5 bases and 4 bases, with 12 bases remaining between them. Germline CDR1 SGHTS, CDR2 YDEGEE. CDR3 length equals 13 residues. CDR3 sequence (DNA): TGTGCCAGCAGTTTCACAGGGAGCACTGAAGCTTTCTTT. Encoded protein: CASSFTGSTEAFF.

The rearrangement links TRBV7-2 to TRBJ2-5; D ambiguous. The CDR3 is made up of 16 amino acids. From germline, CDR1 is SGHTA and CDR2 FQGNSA. The ends were cut back, 1 base at V and 4 bases at J, with 16 bases in the middle. The CDR3 protein is CASSLGILQRGETQYF. CDR3 coding DNA: TGTGCCAGCAGCTTAGGAATATTGCAGCGTGGAGAGACCCAGTACTTC.

The chain recombines TRBV10-3 with TRBJ2-2, with D possibly being TRBD2 (6 bases). The CDR3 length is 14 residues. The germline gives CDR1 ENHRY, CDR2 SYGVKD. Trimming pared 4 bases from V and 6 bases from J, leaving 12 bases between. DNA for the CDR3: TGTGCCATCAGTGCTCTAGGAGGGGCCGGGGAGCTGTTTTTT. As protein: CAISALGGAGELFF.

V and J are TRBV7-2 and TRBJ2-7, with TRBD1 as a possible D gene (5 bases). Germline assignment: CDR1 SGHTA and CDR2 FQGNSA. V was trimmed by 5 bases and J by 5 bases, leaving 13 bases between them. The CDR3 totals 13 residues. The CDR3 sequence is CASSPPGFDEQYF. The CDR3 DNA follows: TGTGCCAGCAGCCCCCCAGGGTTCGACGAGCAGTACTTC. Complete variable domain (other parts from reference TRBV7-2 and TRBJ2-7): GAGVSQSPSNKVTEKGKDVELRCDPISGHTALYWYRQSLGQGLEFLIYFQGNSAPDKSGLPSDRFSAERTGGSVSTLTIQRTQQEDSAVYLCASSPPGFDEQYFGPGTRLTVT.

A remark on this clone: At one boundary the junction diverges from the germline segment, which might be a read error. This chain uses TRBV4-1 with TRBJ1-4; D unresolved. Germline V CDR1 and CDR2: MGHRA, YSYEKL. CDR3 length: 16 residues. CDR3 region: CASSQDLELSNEKLFF. CDR3 coding DNA: TGCGCCAGCAGCCAAGATCTAGAACTGTCTAACGAAAAACTGTTTTTT.

The chain uses TRBV10-3 and TRBJ2-1; a possible D gene is TRBD1 (6 bases). With 3 bases removed from V and 7 bases from J, the gap between germline ends came to 31 bases. The germline V gene encodes CDR1 ENHRY and CDR2 SYGVKD. The CDR3 runs 20 residues. DNA for the CDR3: TGTGCCATCAGTGACCCAGGGGCCCCGGACCGACCTACGTCGGGGAATGAGCAGTTCTTC. Protein: CAISDPGAPDRPTSGNEQFF.

This rearrangement joins TRBV2 to TRBJ2-7, with D tentatively TRBD1 or TRBD2 (5 bases each). Trimming removed 9 bases at V and 6 bases at J, with 18 bases between. From germline, CDR1 is SNHLY and CDR2 FYNNEI. This CDR3 is 13 amino acids long. DNA for the CDR3: TGTGCCAGACGGGGACCGCTTTCAGGCGAGCAGTACTTC. Its protein is CARRGPLSGEQYF. The full variable domain, its missing parts supplied by reference TRBV2 and TRBJ2-7, is EPEVTQTPSHQVTQMGQEVILRCVPISNHLYFYWYRQILGQKVEFLVSFYNNEISEKSEIFDDQFSVERPDGSNFTLKIRSTKLEDSAMYFCARRGPLSGEQYFGPGTRLTVT.

In the case of this clone: This specimen includes other DNA sequences encoding the same CDR3. The J gene is TRBJ2-7, the V gene TRBV5-1; D perhaps matches TRBD2 (5 bases). The CDR3 covers 14 residues. V was cut by 0 bases and J by 1 base, with 8 bases left in between. Germline V gene data show CDR1 as SGHRS and CDR2 as YFSETQ. The CDR3 is CASSLVGESYEQYF. The CDR3 region has the DNA TGCGCCAGCAGCTTGGTCGGGGAGTCCTACGAGCAGTACTTC. The variable domain in full, completed from reference TRBV5-1 and TRBJ2-7, reads KAGVTQTPRYLIKTRGQQVTLSCSPISGHRSVSWYQQTPGQGLQFLFEYFSETQRNKGNFPGRFSGRQFSNSRSEMNVSTLELGDSALYLCASSLVGESYEQYFGPGTRLTVT.

V is TRBV11-2 and J is TRBJ2-7, with 8 bases that match TRBD2. Trimming cost V 4 bases and J 4 bases; bases outside gene matches: 6. The V gene's germline CDR1 is SGHAT and CDR2 FQNNGV. The CDR3 is made up of 14 amino acids. The CDR3 sequence is CASSYSTSVYEQYF. Written as DNA, the CDR3 is TGTGCCAGCAGCTATTCGACTAGCGTTTACGAGCAGTACTTC.

This rearrangement joins TRBV11-2 to TRBJ2-4, with TRBD1 identical over 8 bases. Per the germline V gene, CDR1 is SGHAT and CDR2 is FQNNGV. This CDR3 has 14 amino acids. J was trimmed by 7 bases and V by 5 bases; bases with no gene match: 7. The CDR3 nucleotides read TGTGCCAGCAGCCTCCCGGGACAGGTTAACATTCAGTACTTC. It encodes CASSLPGQVNIQYF.

Details on this clone: In the same sample, other DNA sequences code for this CDR3. The chain has TRBV29-1 and TRBJ2-2, with D maybe TRBD1 (6 bases). This CDR3 comprises 13 residues. V lost 5 bases to trimming and J lost 2 bases, with 9 bases between them. Germline V gene data show CDR1 as SQVTM and CDR2 as ANQGSEA. The CDR3 here is CSVRDTNTGELFF. The CDR3 DNA reads as TGCAGCGTTCGGGACACCAACACCGGGGAGCTGTTTTTT.

V usage is TRBV9 and J usage is TRBJ2-3, with D hard to call. Germline V CDR1 and CDR2: SGDLS, YYNGEE. The CDR3 has 15 residues. Trimming cost V 0 bases and J 5 bases, with 13 bases left between them. This CDR3 is CASSVDGSLGDTQYF. The CDR3 coding sequence is TGTGCCAGCAGCGTAGACGGTAGCTTAGGAGATACGCAGTATTTT. Variable domain in full (rest from reference TRBV9 and TRBJ2-3): DSGVTQTPKHLITATGQRVTLRCSPRSGDLSVYWYQQSLDQGLQFLIQYYNGEERAKGNILERFSAQQFPDLHSELNLSSLELGDSALYFCASSVDGSLGDTQYFGPGTRLTVL.

This chain links TRBV27 with TRBJ2-1; D uncertain. The germline CDR1 and CDR2 sequences are MNHEY and SMNVEV (reference sequence). Deletions cut 5 bases from V and 7 bases from J, with 9 bases between. The CDR3 extends over 12 amino acids. For the CDR3, the DNA is TGTGCCAGCAGTCGGTTAGAGAATGAGCAGTTCTTC. Protein: CASSRLENEQFF.

This clone came up once. Other DNA sequences of this sample code for an identical CDR3. The chain is built from TRBV5-4 and TRBJ2-7; D gene uncertain. In germline, CDR1 is SGHNT, CDR2 YYREEE (reference sequence). The V end lost 0 bases, the J end lost 2 bases, and 3 bases lay between the germline ends. CDR3 length: 12 residues. The CDR3 nucleotides read TGTGCCAGCAGCTTGGGTACCTACGAGCAGTACTTC. Residues: CASSLGTYEQYF.

This chain links TRBV7-9 with TRBJ2-1, with TRBD2 identical over 9 bases. V shed 1 base and J 4 bases; nucleotides not matched to a gene: 5. Germline V gene data show CDR1 as SEHNR and CDR2 as FQNEAQ (reference sequence). The CDR3 loop spans 16 amino acids. The DNA of the CDR3 is TGTGCCAGCAGCTTAGTACTAGCGGGCCCATACAATGAGCAGTTCTTC. Amino acid sequence: CASSLVLAGPYNEQFF.

This clone was observed once. This sequence joins TRBV7-2 and TRBJ2-3; 7 nucleotides match TRBD2. V lost 0 bases, J lost 6 bases, and 9 bases stayed unmatched. Germline V gene lookup returns CDR1 SGHTA and CDR2 FQGNSA. The CDR3 spans 16 residues. For the CDR3, the DNA is TGTGCCAGCAGCTTAGCGGGCGGGGGATACCTGGATACGCAGTATTTT. Its translation is CASSLAGGGYLDTQYF.

The V gene is TRBV2, the J gene TRBJ2-1; TRBD2 might be the D (6 bases). The CDR3 covers 15 residues. In germline, CDR1 is SNHLY, CDR2 FYNNEI. The V and J ends lost 4 bases and 9 bases respectively, with 19 bases between them. DNA for the CDR3: TGTGCCAGCAGTGGAAAGCGCTTCCCGGAGGGTGAGCAGTTCTTC. Its translation is CASSGKRFPEGEQFF.

The genes are TRBV27 and TRBJ1-1; D unclear. The CDR3 consists of 14 residues. Germline CDR1 and CDR2: MNHEY and SMNVEV (reference sequence). Deletions cut 3 bases from V and 0 bases from J, with 8 bases between. CDR3 protein: CASSFRDLNTEAFF. The CDR3 region has the DNA TGTGCCAGCAGTTTCCGGGATTTGAACACTGAAGCTTTCTTT.